This T cell receptor (beta chain) was documented in a study of CD8 T cells in Susac syndrome. On the study more broadly: Sequenced Susac syndrome patients included five or six with clinically active disease and about eight in remission.

This CDR3 is built from 16 residues. CDR1 is SGHTA and CDR2 is FQGNSA in the germline V gene. V was shortened by 8 bases and J by 0 bases, with 17 bases between the two germline ends. While CD8+ and CD4+ T cells were isolated negatively, TEMRA cells were enriched by FACS. An amount of RNA that ranged from roughly 0.5 to 1 ug was reverse transcribed with random hexamers. TCR beta CDR3 was amplified by immunoSEQ covering 54 Vbeta and 13 Jbeta. Using its own MiXCR run on the immunoSEQ multiplex PCR reads, TCRdb lists one record per CDR3 protein. The sample carries about 180,000 distinct CDR3 sequences, 90% to 95% recorded once.

Specimen: CD4+ T cells from PBMCs. This receptor was obtained from a human donor with Susac syndrome. The chain couples TRBV7-2 to TRBJ2-4; perhaps TRBD1 as D (6 bases). The CDR3 bases are TGTGCCAGCGGCATTACAGGGCAGATAGCCAAAAACATTCAGTACTTC. Its translation: CASGITGQIAKNIQYF. Based on the CDR3 plus reference TRBV7-2 and TRBJ2-4, the full variable domain is GAGVSQSPSNKVTEKGKDVELRCDPISGHTALYWYRQSLGQGLEFLIYFQGNSAPDKSGLPSDRFSAERTGGSVSTLTIQRTQQEDSAVYLCASGITGQIAKNIQYFGAGTRLSVL.